Reported below is one T cell receptor beta chain. This sample was included in a study of technical replicates of blood from several donors. Libraries were prepared by immunoSEQ multiplex PCR; TCRdb keeps only in-frame clonotypes and omits some of them. The sample consists of approximately 85,000 clones, roughly 94% of them appearing once. Looked up from germline, CDR1 is MNHNS and CDR2 is SASEGT. J gave up 7 bases and V 5 bases, and 4 bases lay outside the gene matches. This CDR3 region has 13 residues. The sequence derives from a human donor in good health. Sequenced: T cells isolated from PBMCs. V and J are TRBV6-1 and TRBJ1-4; TRBD1 matches at 7 bases. The CDR3 region is CASSRQGGEKLFF. As DNA, the CDR3 is TGTGCCAGCAGTCGACAGGGAGGTGAAAAACTGTTTTTT.